These 26 T cell receptor beta chains were sequenced from one sample in a study of blood T cell repertoires in COVID-19. Some clones are missing from TCRdb's copy, which holds only in-frame ones; the method was immunoSEQ multiplex PCR. This table has around 230,000 clones, over 75% appearing once. The material sequenced was peripheral blood. The receptors originated from a woman aged 80 or over with acute or convalescent COVID-19.

The sample holds a few counts of this clone. The chain combines TRBV18 with TRBJ2-5; the D is unclear. The germline gives CDR1 KGHSH, CDR2 LQKENI. This CDR3 region has 13 residues. The V gene lost 2 bases and the J gene lost 0 bases, with 4 bases spanning the gap. This CDR3 reads CASSPGHQETQYF. As DNA, the CDR3 is TGTGCCAGCTCACCAGGGCACCAAGAGACCCAGTACTTC. Variable domain in full (rest from reference TRBV18 and TRBJ2-5): NAGVMQNPRHLVRRRGQEARLRCSPMKGHSHVYWYRQLPEEGLKFMVYLQKENIIDESGMPKERFSAEFPKEGPSILRIQQVVRGDSAAYFCASSPGHQETQYFGPGTRLLVL.

This chain links TRBV7-2 with TRBJ1-2; 8 nucleotides line up with TRBD1. This CDR3 contains 14 residues. V dropped 5 bases and J dropped 5; count of bases not matched to a gene: 7. Germline loops: CDR1 SGHTA, CDR2 FQGNSA. Written as DNA, the CDR3 is TGTGCCAGCAGCCCACTTGGACAGGGTTATGGCTACACCTTC. This sequence encodes CASSPLGQGYGYTF.

CDR3 sequence (DNA): TGTGCCATCAGTGAGTCCAGGACAGGGGCTAACTATGGCTACACCTTC. Translating it yields CAISESRTGANYGYTF. This sequence joins TRBV10-3 and TRBJ1-2; 9 bases fit TRBD1. CDR3 size: 16 residues. The germline CDR1 and CDR2 sequences are ENHRY and SYGVKD. V lost 0 bases to trimming and J lost 0 bases; unmatched junction nucleotides: 2.

This clone showed up just once. V is TRBV12-5 and J is TRBJ1-6; TRBD1 aligns across 9 bases. This CDR3 spans 18 amino acids. V dropped 1 base and J dropped 0; count of bases not matched to a gene: 4. Germline values: CDR1 LGHNT, CDR2 FRNRAP. The CDR3 nucleotides are TGTGCTAGTGGTTTGGCGACAGGGGGAAACTCCTATAATTCACCCCTCCACTTT. This codes for CASGLATGGNSYNSPLHF. Drawing the rest from reference TRBV12-5 and TRBJ1-6, the complete variable domain is DARVTQTPRHKVTEMGQEVTMRCQPILGHNTVFWYRQTMMQGLELLAYFRNRAPLDDSGMPKDRFSAEMPDATLATLKIQPSEPRDSAVYFCASGLATGGNSYNSPLHFGNGTRLTVT.

This clone was counted between two and nine times. The V and J genes are TRBV30 and TRBJ2-1, with TRBD2 matching over 11 bases. This CDR3 comprises 15 residues. Trimming removed 0 bases from V and 12 bases from J; junction bases left unmatched: 10. Germline V gives CDR1 GTSNPN, CDR2 SVGIG (reference sequence). CDR3 in DNA: TGTGCCTGGAGTGTATCCCTAGCGGGAGGTACAGCGCAGTTCTTC. Translating gives CAWSVSLAGGTAQFF.

The chain carries TRBV28 and TRBJ1-5; D is perhaps TRBD1 (5 bases). Trimming took 4 bases from V and 7 from J, leaving 17 bases between them. This CDR3 region has 15 residues. Germline assignment: CDR1 MDHEN and CDR2 SYDVKM. The CDR3 sequence is CASSSHGQGVQPQHF. The CDR3 coding sequence is TGTGCCAGCAGTTCCCACGGGCAGGGTGTGCAGCCCCAGCATTTT.

The rearrangement links TRBV5-1 to TRBJ1-2; 9 positions match TRBD1. CDR3 length equals 15 residues. Germline V gene data show CDR1 as SGHRS and CDR2 as YFSETQ. V shed 2 bases and J 6 bases; nucleotides not matched to a gene: 8. The CDR3 nucleotides are TGCGCCAGCAGCTTACGACAGGGGGGAGAAAATGGCTACACCTTC. Its translation is CASSLRQGGENGYTF. Full variable domain (outside the CDR3, taken from reference TRBV5-1 and TRBJ1-2): KAGVTQTPRYLIKTRGQQVTLSCSPISGHRSVSWYQQTPGQGLQFLFEYFSETQRNKGNFPGRFSGRQFSNSRSEMNVSTLELGDSALYLCASSLRQGGENGYTFGSGTRLTVV.

This sequence joins TRBV5-1 and TRBJ2-1; 10 bases line up with TRBD1. Germline values: CDR1 SGHRS, CDR2 YFSETQ. V lost 3 bases to trimming and J lost 7 bases; unmatched junction nucleotides: 4. CDR3 length: 14 amino acids. CDR3 region: CASSSGDRGNEQFF. The CDR3 nucleotides are TGCGCCAGCAGCTCGGGGGACAGGGGAAATGAGCAGTTCTTC. Together with reference TRBV5-1 and TRBJ2-1, the CDR3 gives the full variable domain: KAGVTQTPRYLIKTRGQQVTLSCSPISGHRSVSWYQQTPGQGLQFLFEYFSETQRNKGNFPGRFSGRQFSNSRSEMNVSTLELGDSALYLCASSSGDRGNEQFFGPGTRLTVL.

This clone was counted many times. The chain couples TRBV6-5 to TRBJ2-7, with 9 bases that match TRBD2. CDR1 and CDR2 from the germline V gene are MNHEY and SVGAGI. V was clipped by 9 bases and J by 0 bases; unmatched bases: 6. This CDR3 region has 14 residues. CDR3 loop: CASKRGENSYEQYF. In nucleotides, the CDR3 is TGTGCCAGTAAGCGGGGGGAAAACTCCTACGAGCAGTACTTC.

The chain combines TRBV3-1 (or the pseudogene TRBV3-2) with TRBJ2-2, with D maybe TRBD2 (6 bases). V was shortened by 2 bases and J by 5 bases, with 6 bases between the two germline ends. The CDR3 is made up of 13 amino acids. Looked up from germline, CDR1 is LGHDT and CDR2 is YNNKEL (reference sequence). CDR3 region: CASSQRGTGELFF. The CDR3 nucleotides are TGTGCCAGCAGCCAACGGGGGACCGGGGAGCTGTTTTTT.

The chain links TRBV5-4 to TRBJ1-1, with unresolved D. The CDR3 length is 13 residues. Looked up from germline, CDR1 is SGHNT and CDR2 is YYREEE (reference sequence). V was cut by 0 bases and J by 10 bases, with 13 bases left in between. CDR3 DNA sequence: TGTGCCAGCAGCTTGGCGGGGATAGAGGGAGCTTTCTTT. It encodes CASSLAGIEGAFF.

This rearrangement joins TRBV5-1 to TRBJ2-5; D remains unclear. The V end lost 2 bases, the J end lost 3 bases, and 8 bases lay between the germline ends. The CDR3 extends over 13 amino acids. Germline V gives CDR1 SGHRS, CDR2 YFSETQ. For the CDR3, the DNA is TGCGCCAGCAGCTTTGGGCGAGAAGAGACCCAGTACTTC. This gives the protein CASSFGREETQYF.

The chain couples TRBV6-5 to TRBJ1-5, with 8 bases matching TRBD1. This CDR3 spans 14 amino acids. The germline gives CDR1 MNHEY, CDR2 SVGAGI. The J segment lost 7 bases and the V segment lost 6 bases, leaving 8 bases of the junction unmatched. As DNA, the CDR3 is TGTGCCAGCAGCATAGGACAGGGCTTGCAGCCCCAGCATTTT. This encodes CASSIGQGLQPQHF.

V usage is TRBV19 and J usage is TRBJ2-5, with 10 bases aligning to TRBD2. Germline assignment: CDR1 LNHDA and CDR2 SQIVND (reference sequence). V shed 4 bases and J 1 base; nucleotides not matched to a gene: 3. The length of the CDR3 is 15 residues. The CDR3 reads CASSRASGSQETQYF. Written as DNA, the CDR3 is TGTGCCAGTAGTAGGGCTAGCGGGAGCCAAGAGACCCAGTACTTC.

The chain joins TRBV11-1 to TRBJ2-7; the match to TRBD2 covers 7 bases. Germline assignment: CDR1 SGHAT and CDR2 FQDESV (reference sequence). The length of the CDR3 is 15 residues. Unmatched junction bases numbered 10, after V lost 3 bases and J lost 5 bases. The CDR3 nucleotides read TGTGCCAGCAGCTTGAGTCCGGGACGGGGGGACGAGCAGTACTTC. It specifies CASSLSPGRGDEQYF.

In nucleotides, the CDR3 is TGTGCCAGCAGCTTAGCGCATCCCGGGACTAGCAGGGGTGAGCAGTTCTTC. Amino acids: CASSLAHPGTSRGEQFF. The chain is built from TRBV7-8 and TRBJ2-1; 9 bases fit TRBD2. The V gene end was trimmed by 0 bases and the J gene end by 9 bases; junction bases not matched to a gene: 12. The CDR3 runs to 17 residues. Germline V gene lookup returns CDR1 SGHVS and CDR2 FQNEAQ.

The rearrangement uses TRBV12-3 or TRBV12-4 and TRBJ1-3; D is undetermined. V dropped 2 bases and J dropped 4 bases, with 6 bases sitting between them. CDR3 length: 13 amino acids. The CDR3: CASSLNSGNTIYF. The DNA for the CDR3 is TGTGCCAGCAGTTTAAACTCAGGAAACACCATATATTTT.

This sequence joins TRBV3-1 (or the pseudogene TRBV3-2) and TRBJ1-5; 10 nucleotides agree with TRBD1. The junction had 5 bases not matched to a gene; V was cut back by 3 bases and J by 6 bases. Germline V gene data show CDR1 as LGHDT and CDR2 as YNNKEL (reference sequence). The CDR3 has 15 residues. The CDR3 bases are TGTGCCAGCAGCCATGGGACAGGGGCGGGTCAGCCCCAGCATTTT. It specifies CASSHGTGAGQPQHF.

The chain couples TRBV15 to TRBJ1-2; D call uncertain. Germline CDR1 LNHNV, CDR2 YYDKDF (reference sequence). The V gene lost 5 bases and the J gene lost 0 bases, with 7 bases spanning the gap. The CDR3 covers 13 residues. CDR3 DNA: TGTGCCACCAGCTGGAGTCCTAACTATGGCTACACCTTC. This translates into CATSWSPNYGYTF.

The J gene is TRBJ2-7, the V gene TRBV5-1; D perhaps matches TRBD1 (6 bases). V lost 0 bases to trimming and J lost 3 bases, with 22 bases between them. CDR1 is SGHRS, CDR2 YFSETQ, per germline. This CDR3 has 18 amino acids. The CDR3 sequence is CASSLDGLGLQGSYEQYF. The CDR3 nucleotides are TGCGCCAGCAGCTTGGATGGTTTGGGATTACAGGGTAGCTACGAGCAGTACTTC.

The V and J genes are TRBV28 and TRBJ1-2; D remains unclear. CDR1 is MDHEN, CDR2 SYDVKM, per germline. The CDR3 contains 15 residues. Trimming took off 4 bases at V and 1 base at J, with 13 bases between the two ends. The CDR3 DNA is TGTGCCAGCAGTTCAACAGAGACTATTAACTATGGCTACACCTTC. Translating it yields CASSSTETINYGYTF.

This sequence joins TRBV27 and TRBJ2-7; 16 nucleotides agree with TRBD2. This CDR3 spans 20 amino acids. The V gene's germline CDR1 is MNHEY and CDR2 SMNVEV (reference sequence). After removal of 5 bases from V and 2 bases from J, the junction contained 15 bases not matched to a gene. CDR3 amino acids: CASSRQTGTSGRAPPYEQYF. DNA for the CDR3: TGTGCCAGCAGTCGACAGACCGGGACTAGCGGGAGGGCCCCTCCCTACGAGCAGTACTTC.

This chain connects TRBV6-5 to TRBJ2-7; D perhaps matches TRBD1 (5 bases). The CDR3 spans 13 residues. Deletions cut 5 bases from V and 2 bases from J, with 10 bases between. Germline assignment: CDR1 MNHEY and CDR2 SVGAGI. CDR3: CASSTTAPYEQYF. The CDR3 nucleotides read TGTGCCAGCAGTACGACAGCCCCCTACGAGCAGTACTTC.

The chain uses TRBV9 and TRBJ2-2; 9 bases agree with TRBD2. V lost 0 bases and J lost 6; bases outside the gene matches: 6. Germline CDR1 and CDR2: SGDLS and YYNGEE. The CDR3 consists of 16 residues. This CDR3 reads CASSVVAGGHAGELFF. DNA of the CDR3: TGTGCCAGCAGCGTAGTCGCGGGAGGGCACGCCGGGGAGCTGTTTTTT.

This CDR3 is CASSTDGLAEETQYF. The CDR3 bases are TGCGCCAGCAGCACAGACGGACTAGCGGAAGAGACCCAGTACTTC. The chain carries TRBV5-1 and TRBJ2-5; 10 positions agree with TRBD2. The CDR3 covers 15 residues. Per the germline V gene, CDR1 is SGHRS and CDR2 is YFSETQ. V lost 4 bases and J lost 3; bases outside the gene matches: 6.

The chain uses TRBV5-1 and TRBJ2-7, with 11 positions matching TRBD2. The CDR3 spans 15 residues. The V gene end was trimmed by 7 bases and the J gene end by 3 bases; junction bases not matched to a gene: 9. Germline assignment: CDR1 SGHRS and CDR2 YFSETQ. The CDR3: CASAGTSGVDYEQYF. Here the CDR3 DNA reads TGCGCCAGCGCCGGGACTAGCGGCGTAGACTACGAGCAGTACTTC.